This entry lists 17 T cell receptor beta chains sequenced from one sample in a study of identical twins. One entry per CDR3 protein results from TCRdb running MiXCR on the 5' RACE reads. The sample lists about 530,000 distinct CDR3 sequences; about 15% were seen once. The sample was also linked to a second study, of yellow fever vaccine responses in identical twins.

Sequenced material: CD4+ T cells sorted from blood. The receptors stem from a woman between 18 and 30 years old in good health.

This clonotype has more than one count but fewer than ten. The chain joins TRBV5-1 to TRBJ2-2; 8 bases match TRBD2. This CDR3 contains 15 residues. The germline gives CDR1 SGHRS, CDR2 YFSETQ. J gave up 6 bases and V 1 base, and 5 bases lay outside the gene matches. Here the CDR3 DNA reads TGCGCCAGCAGCTTGCGGGAGGGCCTCGCCGGGGAGCTGTTTTTT. It encodes CASSLREGLAGELFF.

The J gene is TRBJ2-1, the V gene TRBV20-1, with TRBD2 identical over 9 bases. The CDR3 is 15 amino acids. Unmatched junction bases numbered 10, after V lost 7 bases and J lost 3 bases. CDR1 DFQATT and CDR2 SNEGSKA come from the germline V gene (reference sequence). This chain's CDR3 is CSVPSGRSDYNEQFF. The CDR3 coding sequence is TGCAGTGTCCCAAGCGGGAGGTCCGACTACAATGAGCAGTTCTTC.

This clonotype has ten or more counts. The chain uses TRBV5-1 and TRBJ2-3; D is possibly TRBD2 (5 bases). The CDR3 totals 15 residues. Trimming took 2 bases from V and 0 from J, leaving 10 bases between them. Looked up from germline, CDR1 is SGHRS and CDR2 is YFSETQ. The CDR3 bases are TGCGCCAGCAGCTTAAGCGGAACTAGCACAGATACGCAGTATTTT. Residues: CASSLSGTSTDTQYF.

This rearrangement joins TRBV6-5 to TRBJ1-2, with D possibly being TRBD1 (6 bases). V lost 3 bases to trimming and J lost 3 bases, with 11 bases between them. Germline loops: CDR1 MNHEY, CDR2 SVGAGI. The CDR3 has 14 residues. Here the CDR3 reads CASSYKGGDYGYTF. DNA of the CDR3: TGTGCCAGCAGTTATAAGGGGGGAGACTATGGCTACACCTTC.

At least ten counts were recorded for this clonotype. The genes are TRBV2 and TRBJ2-3, with 7 bases that match TRBD1. Per germline, CDR1 SNHLY and CDR2 FYNNEI. The CDR3 has 12 residues. The J segment lost 6 bases and the V segment lost 3 bases, leaving 0 bases of the junction unmatched. As DNA, the CDR3 is TGTGCCAGCAGTGACAGGGGGGATACGCAGTATTTT. It encodes CASSDRGDTQYF.

This clonotype was recorded at least ten times. The chain links TRBV3-1 to TRBJ1-1; weak D call: TRBD1 (6 bases). Trimming pared 3 bases from V and 1 base from J, leaving 6 bases between. The germline CDR1 and CDR2 sequences are LGHDT and YNNKEL (reference sequence). This CDR3 spans 13 amino acids. For the CDR3, the DNA is TGTGCCAGCAGCCAGGACAGGAACACTGAAGCTTTCTTT. Translating it yields CASSQDRNTEAFF.

The sample holds a few counts of this clonotype. The genes are TRBV5-1 and TRBJ2-3; 10 bases line up with TRBD2. CDR1 is SGHRS, CDR2 YFSETQ, per germline. This CDR3 is built from 16 residues. V was pared by 4 bases and J by 1 base, with 6 bases of the junction left unmatched. CDR3 residues: CASSPSSGGGTDTQYF. CDR3 sequence (DNA): TGCGCCAGCAGCCCCTCTAGCGGGGGAGGCACAGATACGCAGTATTTT. Full variable domain (missing parts from reference TRBV5-1 and TRBJ2-3): KAGVTQTPRYLIKTRGQQVTLSCSPISGHRSVSWYQQTPGQGLQFLFEYFSETQRNKGNFPGRFSGRQFSNSRSEMNVSTLELGDSALYLCASSPSSGGGTDTQYFGPGTRLTVL.

This clonotype was seen a handful of times. The chain recombines TRBV24-1 with TRBJ2-2; D unclear. The CDR3 is 14 residues long. Per the germline V gene, CDR1 is KGHDR and CDR2 is SFDVKD. The V gene lost 3 bases and the J gene lost 6 bases, with 10 bases spanning the gap. CDR3 protein: CATSDASKPGELFF. The CDR3 DNA reads as TGTGCCACCAGTGATGCCAGCAAACCCGGGGAGCTGTTTTTT.

This clonotype came up a few times. This rearrangement joins TRBV2 to TRBJ2-2, with D hard to call. This CDR3 has 16 amino acids. The V and J ends lost 8 bases and 7 bases respectively, with 23 bases between them. Germline V lookup: CDR1 SNHLY, CDR2 FYNNEI. This CDR3 is CASGVTGLAKGGELFF. CDR3 nucleotide sequence: TGTGCCAGCGGGGTTACGGGTCTCGCCAAGGGCGGGGAGCTGTTTTTT.

The gene calls are TRBV4-1 and TRBJ1-5; no clear D. The CDR3 consists of 15 residues. The V end lost 0 bases, the J end lost 5 bases, and 11 bases lay between the germline ends. The germline V gene has CDR1 MGHRA and CDR2 YSYEKL. CDR3 protein: CASSQDEGGYQPQHF. CDR3 DNA: TGCGCCAGCAGCCAAGATGAAGGAGGGTATCAGCCCCAGCATTTT.

The V and J genes are TRBV10-3 and TRBJ2-7, with D possibly being TRBD2 (5 bases). Per germline, CDR1 ENHRY and CDR2 SYGVKD. The germline V and J ends were trimmed by 6 bases and 0 bases, with 9 bases remaining between them. CDR3 size: 13 residues. CDR3: CAISPGGSYEQYF. As DNA, the CDR3 is TGTGCCATCAGCCCAGGAGGCTCCTACGAGCAGTACTTC.

The V call is TRBV27, the J call TRBJ2-6; D may correspond to TRBD1 or TRBD2 (6 bases each). This CDR3 is 17 amino acids long. Trimming left V 2 bases short and J 3 bases short, with 14 bases between. The germline gives CDR1 MNHEY, CDR2 SMNVEV (reference sequence). CDR3: CASSLGGQLVGANVLTF. The CDR3 region has the DNA TGTGCCAGCAGTTTAGGGGGGCAGTTGGTTGGGGCCAACGTCCTGACTTTC.

The rearrangement links TRBV6-1 to TRBJ1-5; no firm D call. Germline values: CDR1 MNHNS, CDR2 SASEGT. With 7 bases removed from V and 0 bases from J, the gap between germline ends came to 10 bases. This CDR3 region has 14 residues. The CDR3: CASTNSNSNQPQHF. The CDR3 coding sequence is TGTGCCAGCACCAATTCCAATAGCAATCAGCCCCAGCATTTT.

The chain links TRBV20-1 to TRBJ2-7; 9 bases are a match to TRBD1. This CDR3 spans 14 amino acids. V lost 0 bases, J lost 4 bases, and 4 bases stayed unmatched. CDR1 DFQATT and CDR2 SNEGSKA come from the germline V gene (reference sequence). CDR3 residues: CSARDTGTGYEQYF. For the CDR3, the DNA is TGCAGTGCTAGAGATACCGGGACAGGGTACGAGCAGTACTTC.

At least ten counts were recorded for this clonotype. The V call is TRBV7-9, the J call TRBJ2-2, with a tentative D call TRBD2 (5 bases). The CDR3 totals 14 residues. CDR1 and CDR2 (germline): SEHNR, FQNEAQ (reference sequence). The germline V and J ends were trimmed by 6 bases and 0 bases, with 8 bases remaining between them. The chain's CDR3 is CASREAPNTGELFF. The CDR3 DNA follows: TGTGCCAGCAGGGAGGCGCCGAACACCGGGGAGCTGTTTTTT.

This clonotype was observed a handful of times. The V call is TRBV3-1, the J call TRBJ1-3; D unresolved. Trimming shortened V by 5 bases and J by 5 bases, and 16 bases separated the two germline ends. The CDR3 covers 15 residues. Germline CDR1 reads LGHDT; CDR2 reads YNNKEL (reference sequence). The CDR3 is CASSGGELRRNTIYF. The CDR3 nucleotides read TGTGCCAGCAGCGGCGGGGAGCTGAGAAGAAACACCATATATTTT.

This clonotype has at least ten counts. CDR3 sequence reads: CATGGTSGRYEQYF. The CDR3 DNA reads as TGTGCTACCGGAGGGACTAGCGGGAGGTACGAGCAGTACTTC. V usage is TRBV12-5 and J usage is TRBJ2-7; TRBD2 matches at 15 bases. CDR1 LGHNT and CDR2 FRNRAP come from the germline V gene. CDR3 length: 14 amino acids. V gave up 10 bases and J gave up 4 bases; unmatched junction bases: 5.